A single T cell receptor beta chain is shown here with its context. The germline gives CDR1 MNHEY, CDR2 SMNVEV (reference sequence). CDR3 size: 11 residues. This sample is part of a study of T cells expressing NK-cell markers. For the study at large: Obtained from sorted CD3+CD56+NKG2C+, CD3+CD56+NKG2C- and CD3+CD56-NKG2C+ T cells were the TCR beta repertoires.

In generating TCR beta cDNA, 5'RACE template switching with UMIs was used. TCRdb reworked the 5' RACE reads into one entry per CDR3 protein, no DNA. This repertoire includes roughly 150,000 distinct CDR3 sequences. The chain couples TRBV27 to TRBJ2-7; TCRdb outputs TRBD2, but without DNA this stays unchecked. The specimen was blood T cells: a sorted CD56 or NKG2C T cell subset, CD4+ or CD8+ T cells, or bulk PBMC T cells (not recorded which). The receptor was derived from a man aged 18-69 years in good health. CDR3 amino acids: CATRTGPREYF.